A single sample is the source of the 28 T cell receptor beta chains below, sequenced in a study of blood T cell repertoires in COVID-19. Only in-frame clones appear in the TCRdb table, and some are missing; sequencing was by immunoSEQ multiplex PCR. In the table there are more than 300,000 clones, approximately 89% of which are singletons. Source material: PBMCs or T cells enriched from blood (not recorded which). The receptor source for this set is a woman younger than 45 who had recovered from COVID-19.

The chain joins TRBV19 to TRBJ1-1; D remains ambiguous. The germline V gene encodes CDR1 LNHDA and CDR2 SQIVND (reference sequence). With 3 bases removed from V and 3 bases from J, the gap between germline ends came to 11 bases. This CDR3 region has 14 residues. Written as DNA, the CDR3 is TGTGCCAGTAGTATCGGAGTCGGCGACACTGAAGCTTTCTTT. Its protein product is CASSIGVGDTEAFF.

The chain carries TRBV5-1 and TRBJ1-4, with TRBD1 as a possible D gene (6 bases). V lost 4 bases and J lost 5, with 12 bases in between. The CDR3 loop spans 14 amino acids. From germline, CDR1 is SGHRS and CDR2 YFSETQ. As DNA, the CDR3 is TGCGCCAGCAGCCGCGGACAGCCCAATGAAAAACTGTTTTTT. Translating gives CASSRGQPNEKLFF.

The chain employs TRBV27 and TRBJ2-3; 9 bases are shared with TRBD1. Germline CDR1 and CDR2: MNHEY and SMNVEV (reference sequence). The CDR3 is made up of 15 amino acids. J gave up 4 bases and V 3 bases, and 5 bases lay outside the gene matches. The CDR3 loop reads CASSFDNRGPDTQYF. The CDR3 region has the DNA TGTGCCAGCAGTTTCGATAACAGGGGGCCAGATACGCAGTATTTT.

This clone is a singleton in its sample. The chain is built from TRBV7-9 and TRBJ1-1; D may be TRBD1 (5 bases). The CDR3 is 14 amino acids. Trimming stripped 2 bases from V and 4 bases from J, with 11 bases between. The germline gives CDR1 SEHNR, CDR2 FQNEAQ (reference sequence). DNA of the CDR3: TGTGCCAGCAGCTTACTGCAGGGTGGCACTGAAGCTTTCTTT. It specifies CASSLLQGGTEAFF.

J is TRBJ2-7 and V is TRBV5-6, with D possibly being TRBD1 (5 bases). The CDR3 runs 15 residues. Germline assignment: CDR1 SGHDT and CDR2 YYEEEE. V dropped 2 bases and J dropped 0 bases, with 12 bases sitting between them. The CDR3 protein is CASSLGPQGSYEQYF. The CDR3 DNA follows: TGTGCCAGCAGCTTAGGTCCTCAGGGCTCCTACGAGCAGTACTTC.

The chain employs TRBV10-3 and TRBJ1-2, with D perhaps TRBD1 (5 bases). The CDR3 totals 18 residues. With 0 bases removed from V and 5 bases from J, the gap between germline ends came to 22 bases. Germline CDR1 is ENHRY and CDR2 is SYGVKD. CDR3 protein: CAISESLGRDGSRYGYTF. CDR3 sequence (DNA): TGTGCCATCAGTGAGTCCCTGGGGCGGGATGGATCGCGGTATGGCTACACCTTC.

The chain combines TRBV2 with TRBJ1-1; D call uncertain. With 6 bases removed from V and 1 base from J, the gap between germline ends came to 9 bases. CDR3 size: 13 residues. The germline CDR1 and CDR2 sequences are SNHLY and FYNNEI. The CDR3 bases are TGTGCCAGCAGCGAATTTAAGAACACTGAAGCTTTCTTT. It specifies CASSEFKNTEAFF.

The chain carries TRBV7-9 and TRBJ2-7, with D perhaps matching TRBD1 (6 bases). The CDR3 extends over 17 amino acids. Trimming cost V 2 bases and J 5 bases, with 22 bases left between them. Per germline, CDR1 SEHNR and CDR2 FQNEAQ (reference sequence). The CDR3 DNA is TGTGCCAGCAGCTTATCCCTGGGAGATAGGGGGTTAGACGAGCAGTACTTC. Translating it yields CASSLSLGDRGLDEQYF.

The rearrangement links TRBV30 to TRBJ1-3; the D is unclear. CDR3 length: 16 residues. The V end lost 0 bases, the J end lost 1 base, and 13 bases lay between the germline ends. The germline V gene has CDR1 GTSNPN and CDR2 SVGIG (reference sequence). The CDR3 sequence is CAWSVGRLRSGNTIYF. The CDR3, as DNA: TGTGCCTGGAGTGTTGGCAGGCTAAGATCTGGAAACACCATATATTTT.

The chain uses TRBV7-2 and TRBJ2-3, with D perhaps assigned TRBD1 or TRBD2 (5 bases each). Germline V gene lookup returns CDR1 SGHTA and CDR2 FQGNSA. The length of the CDR3 is 16 residues. The CDR3 region is CATSLGVSARTDTQYF. The CDR3 coding sequence is TGTGCTACCAGCTTAGGGGTTAGCGCCCGCACAGATACGCAGTATTTT. Combining the CDR3 with reference TRBV7-2 and TRBJ2-3 gives the whole variable domain GAGVSQSPSNKVTEKGKDVELRCDPISGHTALYWYRQSLGQGLEFLIYFQGNSAPDKSGLPSDRFSAERTGGSVSTLTIQRTQQEDSAVYLCATSLGVSARTDTQYFGPGTRLTVL.

The rearrangement joins TRBV2 to TRBJ1-2, with 7 nucleotides matching TRBD1. This CDR3 has 13 residues. The junction had 7 bases not matched to a gene; V was cut back by 6 bases and J by 6 bases. Germline V gene lookup returns CDR1 SNHLY and CDR2 FYNNEI. CDR3 loop: CASSGDRAHGYTF. CDR3 DNA sequence: TGTGCCAGCAGCGGTGACAGGGCCCATGGCTACACCTTC.

The V call is TRBV14, the J call TRBJ2-1; the match to TRBD2 covers 8 bases. The CDR3 is made up of 12 amino acids. Germline CDR1 reads SGHDN; CDR2 reads FVKESK. Unmatched junction bases numbered 7, after V lost 4 bases and J lost 14 bases. The CDR3 is CASSPQAGDEFF. The CDR3 nucleotides are TGTGCCAGCAGCCCGCAAGCGGGAGATGAGTTCTTC.

J is TRBJ1-2 and V is TRBV12-3 or TRBV12-4, with TRBD1 matching 7 bases. Unmatched junction bases numbered 7, after V lost 7 bases and J lost 5 bases. The CDR3 is made up of 13 amino acids. CDR3 in amino acids: CASNAGTAYGYTF. The CDR3 DNA follows: TGTGCCAGCAACGCCGGGACAGCATATGGCTACACCTTC.

The chain employs TRBV6-2 or TRBV6-3 and TRBJ2-7, with TRBD1 matching 8 bases. After removal of 6 bases from V and 3 bases from J, the junction contained 16 bases not matched to a gene. CDR3 size: 17 residues. CDR1 and CDR2 from the germline V gene are MNHEY and SVGEGT. CDR3 DNA sequence: TGTGCCAGCAGCCGAAAATTCACCGGGACAGGACGCTACGAGCAGTACTTC. Translated: CASSRKFTGTGRYEQYF.

The chain has TRBV7-6 and TRBJ2-1, with a tentative D call TRBD2 (6 bases). The V gene's germline CDR1 is SGHVS and CDR2 FNYEAQ. The V end lost 7 bases, the J end lost 8 bases, and 15 bases lay between the germline ends. The CDR3 loop spans 13 amino acids. The CDR3 loop is CASTGTLSHEQFF. The DNA for the CDR3 is TGTGCCAGCACCGGGACTCTCTCCCATGAGCAGTTCTTC.

There are a few counts of this clone. The chain uses TRBV10-1 and TRBJ2-5; 8 bases line up with TRBD1. Unmatched junction bases numbered 11, after V lost 6 bases and J lost 5 bases. The CDR3 spans 15 residues. CDR1 WNHNN and CDR2 SYGVQD come from the germline V gene (reference sequence). The chain's CDR3 is CASSEDREHMETQYF. CDR3 nucleotides: TGCGCCAGCAGCGAGGACAGGGAACACATGGAGACCCAGTACTTC.

The rearrangement joins TRBV24-1 to TRBJ2-1; D unresolved. This CDR3 has 13 residues. In germline, CDR1 is KGHDR, CDR2 SFDVKD. Trimming shortened V by 4 bases and J by 8 bases, and 11 bases separated the two germline ends. CDR3 sequence: CATSDFATDEQFF. In nucleotides, the CDR3 is TGTGCCACCAGTGACTTCGCTACAGATGAGCAGTTCTTC.

The chain employs TRBV2 and TRBJ2-2, with 9 bases lining up with TRBD1. Germline loops: CDR1 SNHLY, CDR2 FYNNEI. V dropped 5 bases and J dropped 3; count of bases not matched to a gene: 10. The CDR3 sequence is 17 residues long. The CDR3 nucleotides are TGTGCCAGCAGTCCGGGACAGGGATTCTGGGACACCGGGGAGCTGTTTTTT. Amino acid sequence: CASSPGQGFWDTGELFF.

The gene calls are TRBV11-2 and TRBJ1-1, with D maybe TRBD1 (5 bases). The CDR3 spans 16 residues. Germline V gene lookup returns CDR1 SGHAT and CDR2 FQNNGV. Between the trimmed V and J ends, which lost 1 base and 1 base, there was a span of 13 bases. In DNA, the CDR3 is TGTGCCAGCAGCTTAGGGGCGTGGACACCGAACACTGAAGCTTTCTTT. Encoded protein: CASSLGAWTPNTEAFF. Using reference TRBV11-2 and TRBJ1-1 for the parts outside the CDR3, the full variable domain is EAGVAQSPRYKIIEKRQSVAFWCNPISGHATLYWYQQILGQGPKLLIQFQNNGVVDDSQLPKDRFSAERLKGVDSTLKIQPAKLEDSAVYLCASSLGAWTPNTEAFFGQGTRLTVV.

The sample holds a few counts of this clone. The chain uses TRBV4-1 and TRBJ2-7; 7 positions agree with TRBD2. Trimming removed 0 bases from V and 5 bases from J; junction bases left unmatched: 7. CDR1 and CDR2 (germline): MGHRA, YSYEKL. The CDR3 is 15 amino acids. The CDR3 coding sequence is TGCGCCAGCAGCCAAGAGCCGGGAGGTCATGACGAGCAGTACTTC. Translated, it gives CASSQEPGGHDEQYF.

The CDR3 nucleotides are TGTGCCAGCAGCCAGGGACAGGGTGTAGCTTTCTTT. Protein sequence: CASSQGQGVAFF. The chain is built from TRBV3-1 (or the pseudogene TRBV3-2) and TRBJ1-1; 9 bases agree with TRBD1. CDR3 length: 12 residues. CDR1 is LGHDT, CDR2 YNNKEL, per germline (reference sequence). After removal of 3 bases from V and 10 bases from J, the junction contained 3 bases not matched to a gene.

The rearrangement links TRBV9 to TRBJ1-1; 10 bases are a match to TRBD1. Germline-derived CDR1 and CDR2 are SGDLS and YYNGEE. The CDR3 has 15 residues. V lost 4 bases and J lost 5; bases outside the gene matches: 8. CDR3 in DNA: TGTGCCAGCAGCCCACGGGACAGGGGATTAACTGAAGCTTTCTTT. It translates to CASSPRDRGLTEAFF. Together with reference TRBV9 and TRBJ1-1, the CDR3 gives the full variable domain: DSGVTQTPKHLITATGQRVTLRCSPRSGDLSVYWYQQSLDQGLQFLIQYYNGEERAKGNILERFSAQQFPDLHSELNLSSLELGDSALYFCASSPRDRGLTEAFFGQGTRLTVV.

The table lists this clone with a count of one. The chain combines TRBV27 with TRBJ1-5; D gene ambiguous. V lost 6 bases and J lost 0, with 9 bases in between. The germline CDR1 and CDR2 sequences are MNHEY and SMNVEV (reference sequence). This CDR3 has 14 amino acids. CDR3 nucleotide sequence: TGTGCCAGCAGCCGGAGGGATAGCAATCAGCCCCAGCATTTT. This translates into CASSRRDSNQPQHF.

The chain recombines TRBV5-1 with TRBJ1-2; a possible D gene is TRBD1 (6 bases). The CDR3 contains 15 residues. Germline CDR1 SGHRS, CDR2 YFSETQ. V lost 5 bases, J lost 2 bases, and 16 bases lay in between. CDR3: CASRVENRANYGYTF. CDR3 nucleotides: TGCGCCAGCAGGGTCGAGAACAGGGCGAACTATGGCTACACCTTC.

The chain links TRBV18 to TRBJ2-1; TRBD2 matches at 7 bases. Trimming took 0 bases from V and 1 from J; bases not matched to a gene: 3. From germline, CDR1 is KGHSH and CDR2 LQKENI. The CDR3 contains 16 residues. The chain's CDR3 is CASSPPSGPSYNEQFF. The CDR3 region has the DNA TGTGCCAGCTCACCACCTAGCGGGCCTTCCTACAATGAGCAGTTCTTC.

The chain is built from TRBV6-5 and TRBJ1-5, with a weak D call TRBD1 (5 bases). CDR1 MNHEY and CDR2 SVGAGI come from the germline V gene. The V end was cut by 6 bases, the J end by 5 bases, with 5 bases between. This CDR3 is built from 11 residues. The CDR3 DNA follows: TGTGCCAGCAGCAGGGATCAGCCCCAGCATTTT. Translation: CASSRDQPQHF.

J is TRBJ1-1 and V is TRBV7-6; D uncertain. Germline CDR1 is SGHVS and CDR2 is FNYEAQ. With 3 bases removed from V and 0 bases from J, the gap between germline ends came to 11 bases. The CDR3 is made up of 15 amino acids. The CDR3 spells CASSFQLSLNTEAFF. DNA of the CDR3: TGTGCCAGCAGCTTCCAGTTAAGTCTGAACACTGAAGCTTTCTTT.

The gene calls are TRBV19 and TRBJ1-6; no clear D gene. CDR1 LNHDA and CDR2 SQIVND come from the germline V gene (reference sequence). The V end was cut by 6 bases, the J end by 0 bases, with 15 bases between. The CDR3 covers 17 residues. CDR3 nucleotide sequence: TGTGCCAGTAGCAACCAGATGGGGAGCTCCTATAATTCACCCCTCCACTTT. Translated: CASSNQMGSSYNSPLHF.